This entry features one TCR beta chain sequence. No antigen is known for it. The sample is drawn from a study of radiotherapy plus CTLA-4 blockade in lung cancer. Whole-study results and caveats: The best predictor of response was reported to be early blood T cell clone dynamics, with interferon-beta.

Sequencing used immunoSEQ multiplex PCR; TCRdb keeps in-frame clones, though not all of them. The sample records approximately 69,000 clones, around 80% being singletons. Germline V CDR1 and CDR2: GTSNPN, SVGIG (reference sequence). The CDR3 consists of 13 residues. V was clipped by 0 bases and J by 0 bases, with 5 bases between them. This specimen consisted of peripheral blood, obtained from a patient treated with radiotherapy plus ipilimumab. The chain is built from TRBV30 and TRBJ1-1; D is unresolved. The clonotype comes from a human donor with non-small cell lung cancer who had a complete response to radiotherapy plus ipilimumab. The CDR3 coding sequence is TGTGCCTGGAGTGTTTGGCTGAACACTGAAGCTTTCTTT. Protein sequence: CAWSVWLNTEAFF.